A selection of T cell receptor beta chains follows, all from one sample in a study of T cell repertoires in cytomegalovirus infection. From the reads, TCRdb called clonotypes with MiXCR, one entry per CDR3 protein. This sample has some 700,000 distinct CDR3 sequences, with around a third found just once. The antigens of these receptors remain unknown. The sample was cultured PBMCs, taken from culture after CMV antigen stimulation. These receptors all come from a human donor in good health (CMV status not recorded). Some clones in this sample may be carry-over from other donors' samples. Each CDR3 is given with its conserved first and last residue. A D gene is named only where the DNA matches it firmly. Only part of the rows carry a size: once, few, many, or a class if the clone is expanded.

V	J	D	size	DNA	CDR3
TRBV6-5	TRBJ2-3	TRBD1	NA	TGTGCCAGCAGTGTTAGGACAGGGACAGATACGCAGTATTTT	CASSVRTGTDTQYF
TRBV7-2	TRBJ2-5	NA	many	TGTGCCAGCAGCTTTCAGGGGGGCAGTGGGGAGACCCAGTACTTC	CASSFQGGSGETQYF
TRBV7-6	TRBJ2-1	TRBD2	NA	TGTGCCAGCAGCAGGACTAGCGGGAGGATCGATGAGCAGTTCTTC	CASSRTSGRIDEQFF
TRBV7-8	TRBJ2-1	NA	many	TGTGCCAGCAGCTCCCCTTGGGGCCCCTACAATGAGCAGTTCTTC	CASSSPWGPYNEQFF
TRBV10-3	TRBJ2-7	TRBD1	NA	TGTGCCATCCGACAGGGGAGGGAGCAGTACTTC	CAIRQGREQYF
TRBV7-2	TRBJ2-1	TRBD2	few	TGTGCCAGCAGCCCCACGCCCCGACTAGCGGAGCTCTCCTACAATGAGCAGTTCTTC	CASSPTPRLAELSYNEQFF
TRBV7-9	TRBJ2-3	TRBD2	NA	TGTGCCAGCACCCCCACCCCCGGACTAGCGGGGGGGGATACGCAGTATTTT	CASTPTPGLAGGDTQYF
TRBV20-1	TRBJ2-1	NA	NA	TGCAGTGCTAGAGATTTGGCTCCTTCACAGTTCTTC	CSARDLAPSQFF
TRBV6-5	TRBJ2-1	TRBD2	NA	TGTGCCAGCGCGGGACTAGCGGGAGATAGTGGCTATGAGCAGTTCTTC	CASAGLAGDSGYEQFF
TRBV2	TRBJ2-5	TRBD1	NA	TGTGCCAGCACACCCGACAGGGGGCGCGGGGAGACCCAGTACTTC	CASTPDRGRGETQYF
TRBV11-2	TRBJ1-1	NA	NA	TGTGCCAGCGGCACCCCCACACGGGGGAACACTGAAGCTTTCTTT	CASGTPTRGNTEAFF
TRBV6-6	TRBJ1-1	NA	NA	TGTGCCAGCAGTTACTCAGGGTTTTCAGCTTTCTTT	CASSYSGFSAFF
TRBV11-2	TRBJ2-5	NA	NA	TGTGCCAGCAGTTACTTCGGGGGGCAAGAGACCCAGTCCTTC	CASSYFGGQETQSF
TRBV6-8	TRBJ1-4	TRBD1	few	TGTGCCAGCAGTTATTCTCATCGGGGACAGCTCCATGAAAAACTGTTTTTT	CASSYSHRGQLHEKLFF
TRBV6-5	TRBJ1-2	NA	NA	TGTGCCAGCACTCACCCAACATCTAACTATGGCTACACCTTC	CASTHPTSNYGYTF
TRBV7-2	TRBJ1-2	TRBD1	few	TGTGCCAGCAGCTTAAAGGGACAGGGGAGCTATGGCTACACCTTC	CASSLKGQGSYGYTF
TRBV12-3/TRBV12-4	TRBJ2-3	NA	NA	TGTGCCAGCAGACAAACCGGTGATACGCAGTATTTT	CASRQTGDTQYF
TRBV12-3/TRBV12-4	TRBJ1-5	NA	many	TGTGCCAGCAGCTCGGGGGGGGGCAATCAGCCCCAGCATTTT	CASSSGGGNQPQHF
TRBV18	TRBJ1-3	NA	NA	TGTGCCAGCTCGTCACGGGGGGGCGACGACACCATATATTTT	CASSSRGGDDTIYF
TRBV2	TRBJ1-1	NA	few	TGTGCCAGCACCCGGGACACCACGAACACTGAAGCTTTCTTT	CASTRDTTNTEAFF
TRBV6-1	TRBJ2-5	NA	NA	TGTGCCAGCAGGGGCTCGGGGACCCAGTACTTC	CASRGSGTQYF
TRBV11-2	TRBJ2-7	TRBD1	few	TGTGCCAGCAGCTCCTACCGGGACAGGGGTTACGAGCAGTACTTC	CASSSYRDRGYEQYF
TRBV6-2/TRBV6-3	TRBJ2-1	NA	NA	TGTGCCAGCACCTCCACTAGTCGGGGTCACGAGGTTCTGTTCTTC	CASTSTSRGHEVLFF
TRBV2	TRBJ2-1	NA	NA	TGTGCCAGCAAACGGCAGGCTGGGGGTGAGCAGTTCTTC	CASKRQAGGEQFF
TRBV13	TRBJ1-1	NA	few	TGTGCCAGCAGGGGGGGGGGCCCCGTTGAAGCTTTCTTT	CASRGGGPVEAFF
TRBV6-1	TRBJ1-1	NA	few	TGTGCCAGCAGTGAACAAAGAAGGGTATACGCTGAAGCTTTCTTT	CASSEQRRVYAEAFF
TRBV7-2	TRBJ1-4	NA	NA	TGTGCCAGCAGCCGATCGACGGTATCTAATGAAAAACTGTTTTTT	CASSRSTVSNEKLFF
TRBV27	TRBJ2-1	NA	NA	TGTGCCAGCAGTTTAGGCGGGTCTCCTAACAATGAGCAGTTCTTC	CASSLGGSPNNEQFF
TRBV15	TRBJ1-5	NA	NA	TGTGCCACCAGCATTTTTAATCAGCCCCAGCATTTT	CATSIFNQPQHF
TRBV7-4	TRBJ1-4	NA	few	TGTGCCAGCAGCTTACGTGAGGCTAATGAAAAACTGTTTTTT	CASSLREANEKLFF
TRBV2	TRBJ2-2	TRBD2	NA	TGTGCCAGCAGTGAAGGCCTAGCGGGAGGCGGGGAGCTGTTTTTT	CASSEGLAGGGELFF
TRBV7-9	TRBJ1-4	NA	NA	TGTGCCAGCAGCCAATTTGGCATTAATGAAAAACTGTTTTTT	CASSQFGINEKLFF
TRBV2	TRBJ1-2	NA	few	TGTGCCAGCACGGATGGCGAGTACTATGGCTACACCTTC	CASTDGEYYGYTF
TRBV7-9	TRBJ2-7	TRBD1	few	TGTGCCAGCAGTCCCGACAGGGTTCAGTACGAGCAGTACTTC	CASSPDRVQYEQYF
TRBV7-7	TRBJ2-3	NA	NA	TGTGCCAGCAGCTTAGTTTGGGACGGCTACACAGATACGCAGTATTTT	CASSLVWDGYTDTQYF
TRBV4-1	TRBJ1-1	NA	few	TGCGCCAGCAGCCAAGGGCAGGGGTTTGAAGCTTTCTTT	CASSQGQGFEAFF
TRBV19	TRBJ2-5	TRBD1	NA	TGTGCCAGTAGTATCACAGGGGGCGCAGAGACCCAGTACTTC	CASSITGGAETQYF
TRBV7-2	TRBJ2-1	TRBD2	many	TGTGCCAGCAGCCTACTCGGACTAGAAAGCTACAATGAGCAGTTCTTC	CASSLLGLESYNEQFF
TRBV2	TRBJ2-7	TRBD2	NA	TGTGCCAGCAGTGAAAAGCGGGGGGTCACCTACGAGCAGTACTTC	CASSEKRGVTYEQYF
TRBV12-3/TRBV12-4	TRBJ1-1	NA	NA	TGTGCCAGCAGTCCTGGCAAGAACACTGAAGCTTTCTTT	CASSPGKNTEAFF
TRBV20-1	TRBJ2-1	NA	once	TGCAGTGCTTCCCCCGTAGGTAATGAGCAGTTCTTC	CSASPVGNEQFF
TRBV24-1	TRBJ2-3	NA	NA	TGTGCCACCAGTGATTATGAGTTTCCAGATACGCAGTATTTT	CATSDYEFPDTQYF
TRBV27	TRBJ1-6	NA	many	TGTGCCAGCAAGCACGCGAATTCACCCCTCCACTTT	CASKHANSPLHF
TRBV2	TRBJ2-1	TRBD2	NA	TGTGCCAGCAGTGATTTGCGGGGGGCCGGACTAAACAATGAGCAGTTCTTC	CASSDLRGAGLNNEQFF
TRBV11-2	TRBJ1-6	NA	few	TGTGCCAGCAGCTTAAGCGGACTGGGGAATTCACCCCTCCACTTT	CASSLSGLGNSPLHF
TRBV7-2	TRBJ1-1	NA	NA	TGTGCCAGCAGCTTAGACAGGGAGAACACTGAAGCTTTCTTT	CASSLDRENTEAFF
TRBV6-1	TRBJ1-1	NA	many	TGTGCCAGCAGTGAACGGGGTGTGGCCACTGAAGCTTTCTTT	CASSERGVATEAFF
TRBV29-1	TRBJ1-1	NA	NA	TGCAGCGGGAAGGGTCTGCGGATGAACACTGAAGCTTTCTTT	CSGKGLRMNTEAFF
TRBV6-6	TRBJ2-1	TRBD2	NA	TGTGCCAGCAGGGAGACTAGCGATGAGCAGTTCTTC	CASRETSDEQFF
TRBV7-2	TRBJ2-7	NA	few	TGTGCCAGCAGCTTAGCGGTCGGGCAGGGTGAGCAGTACTTC	CASSLAVGQGEQYF
TRBV20-1	TRBJ1-5	TRBD1	NA	TGCAGTGCGGGACCGGGACAGGGGATTCAGCCCCAGCATTTT	CSAGPGQGIQPQHF